This entry is about one T cell receptor beta chain. Its antigen target is currently unknown. No base quality values were provided; no much bigger clone lies one nucleotide off. This entry comes from a study of blood T cell repertoires in COVID-19 (TCRdb year 2020). Looking at the study overall: The collaborator samples originated in the United States, Italy and Spain and spanned the acute and convalescent phases of COVID-19. The material from the prospective study consisted of cDNA or gDNA derived from T cells, B-cell-depleted T cells, or PBMCs. Subjects who had been exposed to COVID-19, were actively infected with it, or had recovered from it provided the deeply sampled blood TCRbeta repertoires that made up the dataset. The repertoires were made available in a free public database intended to serve as a resource for research on the immune response to SARS-CoV-2. Samples came from the ongoing ImmuneRACE study (first 160 participants) plus 1,254 subjects from 6 global collaborators. The sample metadata nearly always contained a de-identified subject ID, COVID-19 status, age in years and sex. Where available, HLA class I and class II types were taken from metadata supplied by the sample provider and were not determined by assay-based typing. The paper's findings and limits, for the study overall: The quantity of clinical and demographic metadata differed by source and by participant and was supplied without curation.

The germline V gene specifies MNHEY as CDR1 and SVGAGI as CDR2. The CDR3 runs 13 amino acids, cysteine and phenylalanine included. The retained sequence is limited to the CDR3, 39 bases, with the frame set at the first base. After removal of 7 bases from V and 4 bases from J, the junction retains 6 bases not matched to a gene. The collaborating institutions used their own protocols to collect whole blood in K2EDTA tubes. Collaborator samples were shipped for TCRbeta analysis as frozen whole blood, isolated PBMCs, or DNA extracted from either sample type. The immunoSEQ Assay, a bias-controlled multiplex PCR, was used to amplify TCRbeta CDR3 regions from genomic DNA. In the paper's pipeline: The number of nucleated cells in each sample was estimated by amplification of reference gene primers within the assay. To quantify the absolute abundance of each unique TCRbeta CDR3 rearrangement, sequence reads were collapsed and filtered. Productive Simpson clonality was computed per sample as the square root of Simpson's diversity index over productive rearrangements. The clones in this table, taken by TCRdb from immuneACCESS, are in-frame only. Not every clone is retained; where verified, under half of the shortfall comes from an unresolved V gene, and the cause of the rest is unknown. V, J and clone size are taken as reported in that table, and D and trimming were inferred from the DNA itself. The table for this sample lists roughly 300,000 clones; roughly 85% of them were counted only once. The ten top clones hold just over 7% of the sample.

The TCR was taken from a human donor in a cohort sampled during active COVID-19. The V and J segments used are TRBV6-5 and TRBJ2-7; 8 bases in between match TRBD1. Sequences were obtained from peripheral blood. CDR3 loop: CASNAGGRYEQYF. The sequenced DNA is TGTGCCAGCAACGCAGGGGGCAGATACGAGCAGTACTTC.